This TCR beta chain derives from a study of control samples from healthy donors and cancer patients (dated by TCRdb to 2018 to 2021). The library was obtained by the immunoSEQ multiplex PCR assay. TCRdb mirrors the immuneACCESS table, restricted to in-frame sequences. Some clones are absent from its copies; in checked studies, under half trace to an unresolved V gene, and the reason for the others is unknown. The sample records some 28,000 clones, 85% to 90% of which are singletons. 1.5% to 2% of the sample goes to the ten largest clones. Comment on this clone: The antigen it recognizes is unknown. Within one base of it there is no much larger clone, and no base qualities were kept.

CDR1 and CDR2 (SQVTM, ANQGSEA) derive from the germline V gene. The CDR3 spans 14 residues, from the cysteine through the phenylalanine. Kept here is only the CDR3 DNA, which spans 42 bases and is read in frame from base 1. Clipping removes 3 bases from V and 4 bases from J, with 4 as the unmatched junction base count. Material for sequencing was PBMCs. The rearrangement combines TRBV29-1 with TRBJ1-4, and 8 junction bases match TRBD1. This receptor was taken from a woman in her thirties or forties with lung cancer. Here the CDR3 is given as CSVDYGQGNEKLFF. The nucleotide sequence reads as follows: TGCAGCGTTGATTACGGACAGGGTAATGAAAAACTGTTTTTT.